These T cell receptor beta chains were read from a single sample in a study of blood T cells in healthy people across ages. MiXCR, applied by TCRdb to the 5' RACE reads, yields one record per CDR3 protein. The sample holds around 2 million distinct CDR3 sequences, roughly two fifths seen once. Sequences were obtained from blood. Receptor source: a human donor in good health. Both conserved end residues are trimmed from each CDR3.

CDR3 protein,V gene
ASSPGQEPSYEQY,TRBV9
ASSSPVLAKNIQY,TRBV7-9
SVEDPLRGNEQY,TRBV29-1
ASSQDWVDNEQF,TRBV4-3
ASSHTSGGINEQF,TRBV7-8
ASSVVLAGDFTDTQY,TRBV7-9
ATSLPGNTEAF,TRBV6-1
ATSDSTGTDPYSYEQY,TRBV24-1
ASSLIGTGGGNEQY,TRBV27
ASRGGRASGANVLT,TRBV25-1
ASSSRQGPTEAF,TRBV5-4
SVEEPWETTAVTQF,TRBV29-1
ASKELGPDTQY,TRBV21-1
ASSARQGAGGYT,TRBV7-2
ASSQNRQETQY,TRBV2